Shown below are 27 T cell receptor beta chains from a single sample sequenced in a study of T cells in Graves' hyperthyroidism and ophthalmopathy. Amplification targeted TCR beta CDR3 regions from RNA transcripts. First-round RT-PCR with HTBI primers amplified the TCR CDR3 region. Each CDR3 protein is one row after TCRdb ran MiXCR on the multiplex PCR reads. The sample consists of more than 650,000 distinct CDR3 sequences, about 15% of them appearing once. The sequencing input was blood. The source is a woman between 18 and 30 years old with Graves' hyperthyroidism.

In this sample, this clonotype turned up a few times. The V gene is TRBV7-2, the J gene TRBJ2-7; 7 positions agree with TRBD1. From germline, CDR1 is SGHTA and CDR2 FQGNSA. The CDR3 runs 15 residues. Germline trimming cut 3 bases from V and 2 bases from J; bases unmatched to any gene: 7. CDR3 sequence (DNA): TGTGCCAGCAGCTTCCGGTCACAGGGGACCTACGAGCAGTACTTC. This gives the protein CASSFRSQGTYEQYF.

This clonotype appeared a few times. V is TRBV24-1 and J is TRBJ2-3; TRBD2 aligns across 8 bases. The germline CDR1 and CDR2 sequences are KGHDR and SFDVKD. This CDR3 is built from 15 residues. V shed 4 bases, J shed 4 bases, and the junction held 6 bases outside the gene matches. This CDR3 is CATSEFGREADTQYF. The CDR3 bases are TGTGCCACCAGTGAGTTCGGGAGGGAGGCAGATACGCAGTATTTT.

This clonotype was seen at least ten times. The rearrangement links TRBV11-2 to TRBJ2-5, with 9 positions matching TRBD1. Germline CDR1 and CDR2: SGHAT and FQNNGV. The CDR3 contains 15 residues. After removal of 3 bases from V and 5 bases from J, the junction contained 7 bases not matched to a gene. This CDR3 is CASSLQTGGRETQYF. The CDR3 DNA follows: TGTGCCAGCAGCTTGCAGACAGGGGGGCGGGAGACCCAGTACTTC.

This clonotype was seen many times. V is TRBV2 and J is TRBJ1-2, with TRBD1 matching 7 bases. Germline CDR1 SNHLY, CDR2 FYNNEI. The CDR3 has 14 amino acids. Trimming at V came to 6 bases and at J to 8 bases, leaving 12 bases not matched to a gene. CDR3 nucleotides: TGTGCCAGCAGAAACAGGGGACGCCCATGGGGCTACACCTTC. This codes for CASRNRGRPWGYTF.

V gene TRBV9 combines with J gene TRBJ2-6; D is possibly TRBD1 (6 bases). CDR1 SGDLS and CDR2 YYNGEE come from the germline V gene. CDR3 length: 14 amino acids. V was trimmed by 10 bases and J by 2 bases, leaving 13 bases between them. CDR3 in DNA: TGTGCCTCCGGCAGGGGCGCTGGGGCCAACGTCCTGACTTTC. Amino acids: CASGRGAGANVLTF.

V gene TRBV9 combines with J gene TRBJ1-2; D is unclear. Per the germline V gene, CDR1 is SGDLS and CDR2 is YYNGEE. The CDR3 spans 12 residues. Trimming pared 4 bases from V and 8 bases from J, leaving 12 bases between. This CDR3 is CASSPPPGGYTF. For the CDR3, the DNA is TGTGCCAGCAGCCCCCCCCCAGGCGGCTACACCTTC.

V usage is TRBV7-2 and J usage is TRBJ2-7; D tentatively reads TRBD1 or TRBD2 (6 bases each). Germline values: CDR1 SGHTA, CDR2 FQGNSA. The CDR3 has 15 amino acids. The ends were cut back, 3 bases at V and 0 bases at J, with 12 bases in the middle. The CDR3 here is CASSLQGGSSYEQYF. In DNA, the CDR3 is TGTGCCAGCAGCTTGCAAGGGGGGAGCTCCTACGAGCAGTACTTC.

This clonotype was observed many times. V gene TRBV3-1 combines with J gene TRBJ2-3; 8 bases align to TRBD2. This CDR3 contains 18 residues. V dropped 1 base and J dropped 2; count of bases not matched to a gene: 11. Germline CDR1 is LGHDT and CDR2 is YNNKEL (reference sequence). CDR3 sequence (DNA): TGTGCCAGCAGCCAAGCCCTACCAGCGGGGGCCGCCACAGATACGCAGTATTTT. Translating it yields CASSQALPAGAATDTQYF.

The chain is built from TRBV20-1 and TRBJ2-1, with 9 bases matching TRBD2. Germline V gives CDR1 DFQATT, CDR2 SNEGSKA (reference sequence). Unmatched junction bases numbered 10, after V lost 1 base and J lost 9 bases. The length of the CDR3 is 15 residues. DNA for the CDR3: TGCAGTGCTAGAGTGGCTAGCGGGATAAATCCTGAGCAGTTCTTC. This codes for CSARVASGINPEQFF.

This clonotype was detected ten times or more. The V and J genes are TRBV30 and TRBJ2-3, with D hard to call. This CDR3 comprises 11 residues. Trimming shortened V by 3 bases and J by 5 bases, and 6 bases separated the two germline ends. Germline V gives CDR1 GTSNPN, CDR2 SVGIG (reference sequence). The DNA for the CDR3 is TGTGCCTGGAGCCCGCGAGATACGCAGTATTTT. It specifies CAWSPRDTQYF.

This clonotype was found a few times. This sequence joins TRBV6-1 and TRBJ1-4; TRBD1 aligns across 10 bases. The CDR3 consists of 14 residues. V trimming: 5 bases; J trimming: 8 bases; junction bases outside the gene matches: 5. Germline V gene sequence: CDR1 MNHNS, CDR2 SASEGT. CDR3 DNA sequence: TGTGCCAGCAGTCCCAGGGACAGGGGCGAAAAACTGTTTTTT. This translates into CASSPRDRGEKLFF.

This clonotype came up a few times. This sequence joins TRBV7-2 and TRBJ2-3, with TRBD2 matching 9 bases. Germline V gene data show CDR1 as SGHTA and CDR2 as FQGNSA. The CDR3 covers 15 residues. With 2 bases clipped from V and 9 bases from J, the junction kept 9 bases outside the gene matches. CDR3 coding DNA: TGTGCCAGCAGCTTACCCGGGACTAGCCGTAAGACGCAGTATTTT. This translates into CASSLPGTSRKTQYF.

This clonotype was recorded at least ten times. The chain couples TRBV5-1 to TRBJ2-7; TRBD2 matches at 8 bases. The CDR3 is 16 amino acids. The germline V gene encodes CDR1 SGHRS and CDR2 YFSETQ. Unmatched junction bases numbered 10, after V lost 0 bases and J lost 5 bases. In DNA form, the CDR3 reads TGCGCCAGCAGCTTGGTAGCTAGCGGGTCTGGGAACGAGCAGTACTTC. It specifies CASSLVASGSGNEQYF. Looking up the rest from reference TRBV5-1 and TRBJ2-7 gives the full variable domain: KAGVTQTPRYLIKTRGQQVTLSCSPISGHRSVSWYQQTPGQGLQFLFEYFSETQRNKGNFPGRFSGRQFSNSRSEMNVSTLELGDSALYLCASSLVASGSGNEQYFGPGTRLTVT.

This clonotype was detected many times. As DNA, the CDR3 is TGCAGTGCTAGGGGTTACAATGAGCAGTTCTTC. Its protein is CSARGYNEQFF. This sequence joins TRBV20-1 and TRBJ2-1; D uncertain. The germline CDR1 and CDR2 sequences are DFQATT and SNEGSKA (reference sequence). The CDR3 extends over 11 amino acids. Deletions cut 3 bases from V and 4 bases from J, with 4 bases between.

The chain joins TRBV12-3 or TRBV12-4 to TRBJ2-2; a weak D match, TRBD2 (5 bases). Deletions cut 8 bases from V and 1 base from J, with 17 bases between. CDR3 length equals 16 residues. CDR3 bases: TGTGCCAGCGGGAGCGGTCCCCGTGGGAACACCGGGGAGCTGTTTTTT. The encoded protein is CASGSGPRGNTGELFF.

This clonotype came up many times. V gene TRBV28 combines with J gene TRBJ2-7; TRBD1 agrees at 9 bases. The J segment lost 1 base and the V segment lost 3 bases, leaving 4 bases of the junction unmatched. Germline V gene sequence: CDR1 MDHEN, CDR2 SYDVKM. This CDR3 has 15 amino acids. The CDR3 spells CASSFGDRASYEQYF. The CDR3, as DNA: TGTGCCAGCAGTTTTGGGGACAGGGCTTCCTACGAGCAGTACTTC. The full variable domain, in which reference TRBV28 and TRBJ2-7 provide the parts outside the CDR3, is DVKVTQSSRYLVKRTGEKVFLECVQDMDHENMFWYRQDPGLGLRLIYFSYDVKMKEKGDIPEGYSVSREKKERFSLILESASTNQTSMYLCASSFGDRASYEQYFGPGTRLTVT.

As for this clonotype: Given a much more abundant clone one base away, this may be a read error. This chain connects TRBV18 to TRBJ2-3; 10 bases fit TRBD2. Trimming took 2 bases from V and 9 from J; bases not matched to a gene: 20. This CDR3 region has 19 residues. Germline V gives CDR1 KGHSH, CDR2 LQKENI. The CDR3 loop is CASSPGGPQQTSGHQTQYF. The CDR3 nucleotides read TGTGCCAGCTCACCAGGAGGCCCACAACAGACTAGCGGGCATCAGACGCAGTATTTT.

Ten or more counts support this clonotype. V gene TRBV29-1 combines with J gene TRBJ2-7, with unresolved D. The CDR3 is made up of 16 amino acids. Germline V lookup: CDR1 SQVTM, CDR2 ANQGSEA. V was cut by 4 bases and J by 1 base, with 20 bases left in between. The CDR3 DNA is TGCAGCGTTGGCGCTCCGTATGGGGAAATGTCCTACGAGCAGTACTTC. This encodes CSVGAPYGEMSYEQYF.

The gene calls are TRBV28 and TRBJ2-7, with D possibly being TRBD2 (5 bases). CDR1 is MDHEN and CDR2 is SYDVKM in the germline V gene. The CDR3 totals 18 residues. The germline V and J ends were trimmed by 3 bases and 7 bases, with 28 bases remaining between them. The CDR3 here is CASSFISLLGLKVEEQYF. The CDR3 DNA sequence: TGTGCCAGCAGTTTTATATCCCTACTAGGACTGAAGGTGGAAGAGCAGTACTTC.

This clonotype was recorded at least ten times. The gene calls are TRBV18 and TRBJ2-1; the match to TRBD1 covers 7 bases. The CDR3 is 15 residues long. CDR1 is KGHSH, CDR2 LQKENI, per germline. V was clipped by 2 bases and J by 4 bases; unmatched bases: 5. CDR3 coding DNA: TGTGCCAGCTCACCAGCGACAGGGCGTTACAATGAGCAGTTCTTC. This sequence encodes CASSPATGRYNEQFF.

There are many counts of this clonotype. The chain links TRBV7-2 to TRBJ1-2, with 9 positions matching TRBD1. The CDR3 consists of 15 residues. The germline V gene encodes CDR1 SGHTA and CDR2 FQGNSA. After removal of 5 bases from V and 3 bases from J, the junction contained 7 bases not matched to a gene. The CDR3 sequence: CASSPTGTGYYGYTF. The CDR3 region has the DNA TGTGCCAGCAGCCCAACCGGGACAGGGTACTATGGCTACACCTTC.

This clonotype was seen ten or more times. Written as DNA, the CDR3 is TGTGCCTGGAGTGCCCCAGACGGCTACAATCAGCCCCAGCATTTT. It specifies CAWSAPDGYNQPQHF. This chain uses TRBV30 with TRBJ1-5, with D unclear. Germline V gene lookup returns CDR1 GTSNPN and CDR2 SVGIG (reference sequence). V was trimmed by 1 base and J by 3 bases, leaving 13 bases between them. This CDR3 region has 15 residues.

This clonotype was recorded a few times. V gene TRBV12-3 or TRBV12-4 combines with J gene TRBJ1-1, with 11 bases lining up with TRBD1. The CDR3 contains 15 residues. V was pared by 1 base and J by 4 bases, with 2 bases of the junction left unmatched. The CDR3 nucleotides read TGTGCCAGCAGTTTAGAGGGACAGGGGGGCACTGAAGCTTTCTTT. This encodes CASSLEGQGGTEAFF.

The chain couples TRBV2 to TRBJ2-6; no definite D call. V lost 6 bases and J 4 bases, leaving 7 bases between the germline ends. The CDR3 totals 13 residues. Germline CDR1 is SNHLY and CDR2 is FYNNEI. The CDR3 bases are TGTGCCAGCAGGAACAACGGGGCCAACGTCCTGACTTTC. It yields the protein CASRNNGANVLTF.

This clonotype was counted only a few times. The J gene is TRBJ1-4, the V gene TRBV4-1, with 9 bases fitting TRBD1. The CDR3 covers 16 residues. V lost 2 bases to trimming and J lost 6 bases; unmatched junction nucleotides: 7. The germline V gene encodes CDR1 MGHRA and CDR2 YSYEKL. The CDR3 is CASSQLPGQGDEKLFF. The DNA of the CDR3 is TGCGCCAGCAGCCAACTACCGGGACAGGGAGATGAAAAACTGTTTTTT.

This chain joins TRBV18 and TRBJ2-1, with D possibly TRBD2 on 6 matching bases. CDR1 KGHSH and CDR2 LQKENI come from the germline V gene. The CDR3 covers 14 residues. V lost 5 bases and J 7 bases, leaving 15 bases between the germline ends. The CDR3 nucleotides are TGTGCCAGCTCAGGGTATGGAGGGACGAATGAGCAGTTCTTC. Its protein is CASSGYGGTNEQFF.

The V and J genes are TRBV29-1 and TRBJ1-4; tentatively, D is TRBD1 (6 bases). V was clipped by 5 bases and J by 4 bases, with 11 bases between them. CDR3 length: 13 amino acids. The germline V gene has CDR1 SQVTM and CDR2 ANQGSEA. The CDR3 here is CSVRQVYNEKLFF. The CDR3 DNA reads TGCAGCGTTCGACAGGTCTATAATGAAAAACTGTTTTTT.